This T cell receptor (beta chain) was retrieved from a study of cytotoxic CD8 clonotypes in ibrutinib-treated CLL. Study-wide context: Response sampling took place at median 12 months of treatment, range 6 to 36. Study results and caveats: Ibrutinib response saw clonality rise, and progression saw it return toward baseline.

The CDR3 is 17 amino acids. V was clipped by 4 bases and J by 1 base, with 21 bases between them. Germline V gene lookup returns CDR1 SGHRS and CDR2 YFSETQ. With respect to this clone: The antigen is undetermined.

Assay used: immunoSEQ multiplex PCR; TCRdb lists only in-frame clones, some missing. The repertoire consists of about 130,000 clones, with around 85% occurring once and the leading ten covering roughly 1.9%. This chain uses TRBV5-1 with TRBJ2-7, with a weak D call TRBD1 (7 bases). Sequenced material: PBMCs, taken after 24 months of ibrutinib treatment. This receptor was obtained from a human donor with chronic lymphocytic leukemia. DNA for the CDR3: TGCGCCAGCAGCCGGAATTTCAGGGGGGCCGCATCCTACGAGCAGTACTTC. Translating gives CASSRNFRGAASYEQYF.